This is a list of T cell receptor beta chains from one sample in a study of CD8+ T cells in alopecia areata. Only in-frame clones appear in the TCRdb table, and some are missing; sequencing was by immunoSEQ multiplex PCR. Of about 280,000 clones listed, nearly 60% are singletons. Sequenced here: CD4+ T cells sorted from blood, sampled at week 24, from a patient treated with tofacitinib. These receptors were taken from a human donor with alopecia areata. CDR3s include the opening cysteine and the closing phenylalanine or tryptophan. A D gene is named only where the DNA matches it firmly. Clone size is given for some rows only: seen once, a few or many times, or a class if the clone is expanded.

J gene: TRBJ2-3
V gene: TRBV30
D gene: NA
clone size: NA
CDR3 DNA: TGTGCCTGGAGTAGAGGAGGACAGTTAAACACAGATACGCAGTATTTT
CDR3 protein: CAWSRGGQLNTDTQYF

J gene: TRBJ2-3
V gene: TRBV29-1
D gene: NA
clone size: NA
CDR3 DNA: TGCAGCGTTGGCCCAGGCCCCGGTTCCCCCACAGATACGCAGTATTTT
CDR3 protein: CSVGPGPGSPTDTQYF

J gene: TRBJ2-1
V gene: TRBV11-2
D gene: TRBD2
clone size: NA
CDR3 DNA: TGTGCCAGCAGCCCTCGACTAGCGGGGTTATACAATGAGCAGTTCTTC
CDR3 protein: CASSPRLAGLYNEQFF

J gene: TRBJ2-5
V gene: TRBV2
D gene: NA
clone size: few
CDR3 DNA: TGTGCCAGCAGTGAATATCGGGCCGACCTGGAGACCCAGTACTTC
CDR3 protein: CASSEYRADLETQYF

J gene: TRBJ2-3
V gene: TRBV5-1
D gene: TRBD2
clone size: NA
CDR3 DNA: TGCGCCAGCAGCTCACACGTGGGACTAGCGGAATCCACAGATACGCAGTATTTT
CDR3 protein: CASSSHVGLAESTDTQYF

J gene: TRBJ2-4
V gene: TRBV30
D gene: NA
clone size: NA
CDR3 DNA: TGTGCCTGGAGTGGGGCGAGGAAAGCCAAAAACATTCAGTACTTC
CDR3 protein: CAWSGARKAKNIQYF

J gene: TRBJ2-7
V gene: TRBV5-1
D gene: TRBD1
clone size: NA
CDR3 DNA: TGCGCCAGCAGCAGAGGGACAGGGGGACCCGAGCAGTACTTC
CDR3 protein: CASSRGTGGPEQYF

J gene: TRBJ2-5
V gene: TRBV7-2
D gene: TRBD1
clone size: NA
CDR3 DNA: TGTGCCAGCAGCAAGGACAGGGAAGAGACCCAGTACTTC
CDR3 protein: CASSKDREETQYF

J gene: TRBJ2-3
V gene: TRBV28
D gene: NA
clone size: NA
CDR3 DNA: TGTGCCAGCAGTCTCGACAGGAGCACAGATACGCAGTATTTT
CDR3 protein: CASSLDRSTDTQYF

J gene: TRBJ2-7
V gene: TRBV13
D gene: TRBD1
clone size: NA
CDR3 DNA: TGTGCCAGCAGCCCCAGGGACAGCTTCTACGAGCAGTACTTC
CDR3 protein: CASSPRDSFYEQYF

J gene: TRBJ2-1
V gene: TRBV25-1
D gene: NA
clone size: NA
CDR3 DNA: TGTGCCAGCAGTCGAGGGACCTACAATGAGCAGTTCTTC
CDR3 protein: CASSRGTYNEQFF

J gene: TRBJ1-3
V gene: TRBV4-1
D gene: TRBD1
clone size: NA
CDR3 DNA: TGCGCCAGCAGCCAGACCCGGGACAGGGTGAACACCATATATTTT
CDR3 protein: CASSQTRDRVNTIYF

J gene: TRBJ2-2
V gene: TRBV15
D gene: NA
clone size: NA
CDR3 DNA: TGTGCCACCACCCCGCCGGGTACGAACACCGGGGAGCTGTTTTTT
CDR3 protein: CATTPPGTNTGELFF

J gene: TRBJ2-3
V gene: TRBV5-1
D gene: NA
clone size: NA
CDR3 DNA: TGCGCCAGCAGCAGTTGGACAGGCGGGAACCAAGATACGCAGTATTTT
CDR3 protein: CASSSWTGGNQDTQYF

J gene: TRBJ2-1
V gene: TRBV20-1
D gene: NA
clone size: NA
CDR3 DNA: TGCAGTGCTAGTTTAGTGAATGAGCAGTTCTTC
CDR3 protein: CSASLVNEQFF

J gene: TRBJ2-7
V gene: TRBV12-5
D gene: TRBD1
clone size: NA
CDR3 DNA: TGTGCTAGTGGGTCGACAGGGGGCGAGGCCTACGAGCAGTACTTC
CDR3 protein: CASGSTGGEAYEQYF

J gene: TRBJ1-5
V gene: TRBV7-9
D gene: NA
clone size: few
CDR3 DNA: TGTGCCAGCAGCTTAGTCTCAGGCGTGTCTCAGCCCCAGCATTTT
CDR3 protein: CASSLVSGVSQPQHF

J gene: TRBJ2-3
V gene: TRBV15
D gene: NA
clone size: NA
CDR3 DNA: TGTGCCACCAGCAGAGGGCCCTCCCCTGCTTCCTCCGCGGATACGCAGTATTTT
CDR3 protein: CATSRGPSPASSADTQYF

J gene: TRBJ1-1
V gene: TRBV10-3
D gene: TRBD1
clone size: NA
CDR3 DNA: TGTGCCATCAGTGGACAGGGGATGAACACTGAAGCTTTCTTT
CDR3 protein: CAISGQGMNTEAFF

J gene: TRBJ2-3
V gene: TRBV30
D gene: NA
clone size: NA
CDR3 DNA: TGTGCCGCCCACGGTGGGGGGGCCGGCACAGATACGCAGTATTTT
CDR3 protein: CAAHGGGAGTDTQYF

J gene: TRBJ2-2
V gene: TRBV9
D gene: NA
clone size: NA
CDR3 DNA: TGTGCCAGCAGCGTAGTACAGATCAACACCGGGGAGCTGTTTTTT
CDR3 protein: CASSVVQINTGELFF

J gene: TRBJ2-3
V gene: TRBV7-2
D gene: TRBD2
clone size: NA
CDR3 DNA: TGTGCCAGCAGCTTATGGGCTAGCGGCTCTACTAGCACAGATACGCAGTATTTT
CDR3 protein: CASSLWASGSTSTDTQYF

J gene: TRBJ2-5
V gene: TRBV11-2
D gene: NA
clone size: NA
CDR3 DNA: TGTGCCAGCAGCTTCGACAGACAAGAGACCCAGTACTTC
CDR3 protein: CASSFDRQETQYF

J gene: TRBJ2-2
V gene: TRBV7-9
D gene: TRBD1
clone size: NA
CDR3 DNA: TGTGCCAGCAGCTCGGGACAGACGAACACCGGGGAGCTGTTTTTT
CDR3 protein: CASSSGQTNTGELFF

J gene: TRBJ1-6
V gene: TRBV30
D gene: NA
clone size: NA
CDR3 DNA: TGTGCCTGGAGTGGAGGGAGTCCCCTCCACTTT
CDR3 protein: CAWSGGSPLHF

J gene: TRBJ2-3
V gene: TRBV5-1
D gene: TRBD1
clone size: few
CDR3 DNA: TGCGCCAGCAGCTTGGGGGACAGGGGCACAGATACGCAGTATTTT
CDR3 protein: CASSLGDRGTDTQYF

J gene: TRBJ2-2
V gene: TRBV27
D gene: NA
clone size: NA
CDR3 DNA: TGTGCCAGCAGTTTATCGTTGAACACCGGGGAGCTGTTTTTT
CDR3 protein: CASSLSLNTGELFF

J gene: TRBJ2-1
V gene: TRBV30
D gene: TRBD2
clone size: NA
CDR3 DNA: TGTGCCTGGAGTGTACGGGAAGGGAGGGAGTTCTTC
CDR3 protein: CAWSVREGREFF

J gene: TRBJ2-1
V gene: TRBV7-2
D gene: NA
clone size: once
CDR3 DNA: TGTGCCAGCAGCTATGCGGGACGGGTGGGAGTCTTC
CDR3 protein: CASSYAGRVGVF

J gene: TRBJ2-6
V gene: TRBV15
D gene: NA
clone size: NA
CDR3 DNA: TGTGCCACCAGCAGAGACTTGCCAGGGGCCGGGGCCAACGTCCTGACTTTC
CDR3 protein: CATSRDLPGAGANVLTF

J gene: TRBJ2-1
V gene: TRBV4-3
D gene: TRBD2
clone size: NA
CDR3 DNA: TGCGCCAGCAGCCATATTATAGCGGGACTCGTCCACAATGAGCAGTTCTTC
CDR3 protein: CASSHIIAGLVHNEQFF

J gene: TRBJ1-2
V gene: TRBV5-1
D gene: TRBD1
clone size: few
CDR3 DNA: TGCGCCAGCAGCTTGGCCACAGGGGGTATCTATGGCTACACCTTC
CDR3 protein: CASSLATGGIYGYTF

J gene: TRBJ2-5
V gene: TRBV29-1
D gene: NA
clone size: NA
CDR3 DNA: TGCAGCGTTGGAGGCGGGGCAGGGGAGACCCAGTACTTC
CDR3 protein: CSVGGGAGETQYF

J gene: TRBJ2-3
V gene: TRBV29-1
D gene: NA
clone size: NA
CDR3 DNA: TGCAGCGTCGCCTGGGGGATTCGCACAGATACGCAGTATTTT
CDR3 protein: CSVAWGIRTDTQYF

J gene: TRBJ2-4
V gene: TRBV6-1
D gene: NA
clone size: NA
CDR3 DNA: TGTGCCAGCAGTGTAGAAGGCAGCAAAAACATTCAGTACTTC
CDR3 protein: CASSVEGSKNIQYF

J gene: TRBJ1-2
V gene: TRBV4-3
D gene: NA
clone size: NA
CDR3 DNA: TGCGCCAGCAGCCAGGTTGAAGGGCCGCACTACACCTTC
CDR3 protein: CASSQVEGPHYTF

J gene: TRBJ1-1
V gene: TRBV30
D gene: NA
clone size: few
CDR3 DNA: TGTGCCTGGAGCCAGGGAACTGAAGCTTTCTTT
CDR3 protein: CAWSQGTEAFF

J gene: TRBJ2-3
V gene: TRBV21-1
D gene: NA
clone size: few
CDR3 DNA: TGTGCCAGCAGGCAGACCCTATGGGATACGCAGTATTTT
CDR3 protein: CASRQTLWDTQYF

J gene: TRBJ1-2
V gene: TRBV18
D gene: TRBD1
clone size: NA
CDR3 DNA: TGTGCCAGCTCACCACCGCCAGGGACAGGGTTTGATGGCTACACCTTC
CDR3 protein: CASSPPPGTGFDGYTF

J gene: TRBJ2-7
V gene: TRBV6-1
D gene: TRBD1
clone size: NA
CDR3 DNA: TGTGCCAGCAGTGGAGGGACAGGGACCTACGAGCAGTACTTC
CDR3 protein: CASSGGTGTYEQYF